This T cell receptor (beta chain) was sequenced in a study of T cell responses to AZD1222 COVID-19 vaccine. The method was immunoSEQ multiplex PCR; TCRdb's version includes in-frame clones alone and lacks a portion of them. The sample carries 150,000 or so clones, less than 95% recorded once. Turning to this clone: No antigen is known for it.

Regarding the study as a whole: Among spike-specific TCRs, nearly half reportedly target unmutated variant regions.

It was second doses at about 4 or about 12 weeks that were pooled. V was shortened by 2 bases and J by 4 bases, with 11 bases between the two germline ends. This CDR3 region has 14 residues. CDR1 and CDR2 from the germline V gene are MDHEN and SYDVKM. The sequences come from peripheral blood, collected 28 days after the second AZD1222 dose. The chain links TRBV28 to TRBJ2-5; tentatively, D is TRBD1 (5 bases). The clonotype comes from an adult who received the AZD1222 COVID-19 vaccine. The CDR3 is CASSLRTQGETQYF. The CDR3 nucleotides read TGTGCCAGCAGTTTACGTACCCAGGGAGAGACCCAGTACTTC.